This record covers a single T cell receptor beta chain. This clone was observed a single time. Its recognized antigen is unknown. Base qualities were left out, and no much larger clone turns up one base away. The data derive from a study of shared clonotypes between healthy human individuals (dated by TCRdb to 2018 to 2020). Broadly, across the study: A few men and two women, aged 18 to 49 years, made up the cohort. Per donor, three plates each were used for CD4 naive and CD4 memory, two for CD8 naive, and one for CD8 memory. The study deeply sequenced blood TCR repertoires of about 5 healthy adults to estimate repertoire size and the extent of clonotype sharing between individuals. Libraries were prepared and TCR repertoires were sequenced by different laboratories using diverse techniques, in order to increase sequencing depth and limit assay-specific biases. Per donor, leukapheresis produced somewhere between about 0.85 and 10 billion PBMCs. Paper-wide results and their limitations: Because the study included a small number of donors, the genetic and exposure-history diversity represented was limited. Compared with non-shared clonotypes, the clonotypes found in all four sorted-subset donors had higher generation probabilities. Incomplete sequencing was indicated by rarefaction of sorted-subset datasets, despite the large sequencing depth. Only blood was sampled, and tissue TCR repertoires likely differ from those in blood. Sharing across several donors was observed for about 4.8% of naive CD4, 3.5% of naive CD8, roughly 2.3% of memory CD4, and around 0.4% of memory CD8 clonotypes. Larger estimated clonotype richness was generally found for naive subsets than for memory subsets. Based on pairwise subsampling, the degree of clonotype sharing among donors was expected to be affected by sequencing depth.

The CDR3 runs 15 residues from the cysteine to the phenylalanine. The only DNA kept is the CDR3, 45 bases in frame from the first base. The V end loses 0 bases and the J end loses 3 bases, and a stretch of 10 bases separates them. Reading the germline V gene gives CDR1 SGHRS and CDR2 YFSETQ. Donors were healthy HIV-negative adults with no recently reported acute infections or vaccinations. Every donor was a Caucasian adult residing in Nashville, Tennessee, USA. Magnetic negative selection was used to enrich CD4+ T cells, after which naive cells were positively selected on CD45RA and the negative fraction became the memory subset. Blood was collected by leukapheresis, and PBMCs were isolated by Ficoll-Histopaque density gradient centrifugation and then cryopreserved in liquid nitrogen vapor phase. Analytical flow cytometry was used to check the purity and quantity of every magnetically sorted T cell population. From each sorted fraction, genomic DNA was isolated and quantified by UV absorbance on a Nanodrop 2000c.

Using the deep immunoSEQ assay, TCR CDR3 regions were amplified from genomic DNA by multiplex PCR. Genomic DNA extracted from each cell subset was distributed evenly over all wells of several immunoSEQ 96-well plates, and each plate served as one replicate. Each replicate PCR for sorted subsets received roughly 0.2 ug genomic DNA, equal to around 32,000 T cell genomes. Purified libraries were quantified with a Qubit 3.0 fluorometer, sized on a Bioanalyzer 2100, and re-quantified with the KAPA Library Quantification kit. A separate single-read 150-cycle Illumina NextSeq 550 flow cell was used to sequence each immunoSEQ 96-well plate. In the authors' own workflow: Because only junctional sequences without quality scores were contained in the immunoSEQ output, filtering matching that applied to full-length reads could not be performed. Sequences were annotated with PyIR, a Python wrapper for IgBLAST v1.9, using IMGT germline references to assign V/J genes and CDR3. Reads with weak V/J assignments (E-value above 1e-6), missing CDR3, stop codons, out-of-frame junctions, or ambiguous translated residues were removed. V3J clonotypes were defined by identical inferred V gene, J gene, and CDR3 amino acid sequence. The percentage overlap between two repertoires was calculated by dividing the number of shared unique clonotypes by the size of the smaller repertoire. Repertoire richness was assessed with RTK rarefaction, the Chao1 estimator, and Recon v2.1 estimates of unobserved clonotypes. Generation probabilities were computed with OLGA for all TCRbeta clonotypes obtained by the gDNA method from a few donors. In TCRdb, the immuneACCESS table is reduced to in-frame sequences with V and J assigned. These tables do not hold every clone; where another copy was compared, an unresolved V gene accounts for under half, and the others remain unexplained. D and trimming were read from the DNA, whereas the V and J calls and clone size are those reported in that table. This sample gives 2 million to 2.5 million clones in total; around 90% of them show up just once. The top ten clones comprise approximately 0.39% of the sample.

Specimen: naive CD4+ T cells from PBMCs. Read against the paper, the sample's cell subset or site label means: CD45RA+ positively selected. Recombination connected TRBV5-1 to TRBJ2-1, with a weak D call of TRBD2 (6 bases match). The receptor was isolated from a man between 18 and 35 years old in good health. Some clones in this sample may be carry-over from other donors' samples. The sequenced DNA: TGCGCCAGCAGCTTGGGGGTAGCGGACTACAATGAGCAGTTCTTC. This yields the protein CASSLGVADYNEQFF.